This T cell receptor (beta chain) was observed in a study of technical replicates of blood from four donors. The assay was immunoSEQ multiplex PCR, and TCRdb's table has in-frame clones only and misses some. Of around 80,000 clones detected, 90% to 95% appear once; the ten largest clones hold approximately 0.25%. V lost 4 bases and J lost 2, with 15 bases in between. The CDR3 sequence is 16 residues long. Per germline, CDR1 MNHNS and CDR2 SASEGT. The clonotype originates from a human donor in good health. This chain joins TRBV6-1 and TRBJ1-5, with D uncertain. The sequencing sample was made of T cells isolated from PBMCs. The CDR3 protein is CASSASRYLGNQPQHF. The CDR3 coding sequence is TGTGCCAGCAGTGCTTCCCGGTACCTGGGCAATCAGCCCCAGCATTTT.